The next 23 T cell receptor beta chains were all read from a single sample in a study of blood T cell repertoires in COVID-19. Profiled with immunoSEQ multiplex PCR; TCRdb holds only in-frame clones, not every one. Among 75,000 to 90,000 clones, about 90% were seen once, and the ten largest hold around 5.8%. The sample was peripheral blood. These receptors were taken from a human donor in a cohort sampled during active COVID-19.

The chain has TRBV12-3 or TRBV12-4 and TRBJ1-6; D possibly corresponds to TRBD1 (5 bases). This CDR3 comprises 13 residues. Trimming took off 7 bases at V and 7 bases at J, with 11 bases between the two ends. The CDR3 sequence is CASTTGGNSPLHF. The CDR3 coding sequence is TGTGCCAGCACCACCGGGGGGAATTCACCCCTCCACTTT.

CDR3 DNA: TGTGCCTGGACCCCGAGACAGACTGAAGCTTTCTTT. Encoded protein: CAWTPRQTEAFF. The chain carries TRBV30 and TRBJ1-1; possibly TRBD1 for D (5 bases). CDR3 length: 12 residues. Trimming pared 4 bases from V and 5 bases from J, leaving 11 bases between. Per germline, CDR1 GTSNPN and CDR2 SVGIG (reference sequence).

V is TRBV19 and J is TRBJ1-5, with 7 bases that match TRBD1. This CDR3 comprises 15 residues. Germline trimming cut 9 bases from V and 2 bases from J; bases unmatched to any gene: 10. In germline, CDR1 is LNHDA, CDR2 SQIVND (reference sequence). Here the CDR3 reads CASRQGGSGNQPQHF. Here the CDR3 DNA reads TGTGCCAGCAGACAGGGTGGAAGCGGCAATCAGCCCCAGCATTTT.

A single count supports this clone. This rearrangement joins TRBV18 to TRBJ1-1; D uncertain. The CDR3 has 14 amino acids. Germline V CDR1 and CDR2: KGHSH, LQKENI. V was trimmed by 0 bases and J by 2 bases, leaving 7 bases between them. The chain's CDR3 is CASSPPGGNTEAFF. CDR3 DNA: TGTGCCAGCTCACCACCAGGCGGTAACACTGAAGCTTTCTTT.

V is TRBV19 and J is TRBJ2-1; 9 bases fit TRBD2. Germline CDR1 reads LNHDA; CDR2 reads SQIVND (reference sequence). This CDR3 region has 16 residues. With V trimmed by 3 bases and J by 6 bases, 9 bases remained unmatched. The CDR3 DNA follows: TGTGCCAGTAGTATTGGTGAGGTTAGCGGGGGCAATGAGCAGTTCTTC. Translated: CASSIGEVSGGNEQFF.

The V call is TRBV6-2 or TRBV6-3, the J call TRBJ2-1; 11 bases agree with TRBD2. This CDR3 comprises 14 residues. The trim removed 5 bases at V and 4 bases at J, leaving 1 base unmatched. The V gene's germline CDR1 is MNHEY and CDR2 SVGEGT. The CDR3: CASSRLAGYNEQFF. The CDR3 DNA sequence: TGTGCCAGCAGTCGACTAGCGGGGTACAATGAGCAGTTCTTC.

This rearrangement joins TRBV6-2 or TRBV6-3 to TRBJ2-5, with D possibly matching TRBD2 (6 bases). The ends were cut back, 5 bases at V and 5 bases at J, with 12 bases in the middle. The V gene's germline CDR1 is MNHEY and CDR2 SVGEGT. The CDR3 sequence is 13 residues long. The CDR3 sequence: CASSAGRWETQYF. CDR3 sequence (DNA): TGTGCCAGCAGTGCGGGGCGGTGGGAGACCCAGTACTTC.

V usage is TRBV12-3 or TRBV12-4 and J usage is TRBJ2-7, with a tentative D call TRBD1 (5 bases). V dropped 5 bases and J dropped 4 bases, with 9 bases sitting between them. The CDR3 runs 12 residues. The CDR3 here is CASSLTGYEQYF. The CDR3 region has the DNA TGTGCCAGCAGTCTCACAGGTTACGAGCAGTACTTC.

This chain connects TRBV7-2 to TRBJ2-5; D is ambiguous. The CDR3 totals 13 residues. Germline CDR1 and CDR2: SGHTA and FQGNSA. V was cut by 4 bases and J by 0 bases, with 6 bases left in between. The CDR3 protein is CASSSLNQETQYF. For the CDR3, the DNA is TGTGCCAGCAGCTCTCTAAACCAAGAGACCCAGTACTTC.

This chain joins TRBV29-1 and TRBJ1-3; D remains unclear. V was pared by 7 bases and J by 0 bases, with 7 bases between. CDR3 length: 12 residues. The germline CDR1 and CDR2 sequences are SQVTM and ANQGSEA. The CDR3 sequence: CSAKSSGNTIYF. Here the CDR3 DNA reads TGCAGCGCTAAGAGCTCTGGAAACACCATATATTTT.

The sample holds one count of this clone. The chain has TRBV5-1 and TRBJ1-1; 10 bases are a match to TRBD1. This CDR3 has 18 amino acids. The junction had 15 bases not matched to a gene; V was cut back by 3 bases and J by 4 bases. CDR1 is SGHRS and CDR2 is YFSETQ in the germline V gene. The DNA of the CDR3 is TGCGCCAGCAGCTCGTACTTTGTGACAGGGGGCAGGGGCACTGAAGCTTTCTTT. Translated: CASSSYFVTGGRGTEAFF.

This clone was seen a single time. The V call is TRBV4-3, the J call TRBJ2-3, with 9 bases fitting TRBD2. Unmatched junction bases numbered 9, after V lost 1 base and J lost 4 bases. The CDR3 length is 17 residues. Looked up from germline, CDR1 is LGHNA and CDR2 is YSLEER. The CDR3 DNA reads as TGCGCCAGCAGCCAAGTACACGGCGCGGGGGGGGCAGATACGCAGTATTTT. Its protein product is CASSQVHGAGGADTQYF.

The rearrangement links TRBV30 to TRBJ1-1, with TRBD1 as a possible D gene (5 bases). The CDR3 loop spans 12 amino acids. Trimming cost V 0 bases and J 4 bases, with 6 bases left between them. CDR1 is GTSNPN, CDR2 SVGIG, per germline (reference sequence). CDR3 bases: TGTGCCTGGAGTGTAAGGGGCACTGAAGCTTTCTTT. Translation gives CAWSVRGTEAFF.

V gene TRBV5-1 combines with J gene TRBJ1-1; the match to TRBD1 covers 7 bases. V was clipped by 4 bases and J by 3 bases; unmatched bases: 6. Germline values: CDR1 SGHRS, CDR2 YFSETQ. This CDR3 region has 14 residues. The CDR3 sequence is CASSPGQPDTEAFF. CDR3 sequence (DNA): TGCGCCAGCAGCCCGGGACAGCCGGACACTGAAGCTTTCTTT.

The chain links TRBV19 to TRBJ1-2, with 8 bases that match TRBD1. The V gene end was trimmed by 1 base and the J gene end by 6 bases; junction bases not matched to a gene: 4. The germline V gene has CDR1 LNHDA and CDR2 SQIVND (reference sequence). This CDR3 has 14 amino acids. The CDR3 coding sequence is TGTGCCAGTAGTATAGGCGGCAGGGGGCATGGCTACACCTTC. It translates to CASSIGGRGHGYTF.

The chain couples TRBV27 to TRBJ2-3; TRBD2 matches 14 bases. V was pared by 5 bases and J by 6 bases, with 10 bases of the junction left unmatched. The germline CDR1 and CDR2 sequences are MNHEY and SMNVEV (reference sequence). This CDR3 contains 17 residues. CDR3 in amino acids: CASSRPGLAGVRDTQYF. The CDR3 DNA is TGTGCCAGCAGTAGACCGGGACTAGCGGGGGTACGCGATACGCAGTATTTT.

This chain uses TRBV5-3 with TRBJ1-3, with D unresolved. TRBV5-3 is placed among ORFs of uncertain function. The CDR3 is 15 residues long. The V and J ends lost 2 bases and 0 bases respectively, with 9 bases between them. CDR3 region: CARSFPGFSGNTIYF. CDR3 nucleotide sequence: TGTGCCAGAAGCTTTCCGGGATTCTCTGGAAACACCATATATTTT.

This clone was observed a single time. The chain couples TRBV29-1 to TRBJ2-7; a weak D match, TRBD2 (6 bases). Per the germline V gene, CDR1 is SQVTM and CDR2 is ANQGSEA. The CDR3 runs to 12 residues. Trimming shortened V by 3 bases and J by 4 bases, and 10 bases separated the two germline ends. The CDR3 bases are TGCAGCGTTGAGGGACTCCCATACGAGCAGTACTTC. Its protein is CSVEGLPYEQYF.

This clone has a single count. This chain links TRBV6-6 with TRBJ2-3; 8 bases map to TRBD2. The J segment lost 4 bases and the V segment lost 7 bases, leaving 13 bases of the junction unmatched. CDR3 length: 16 amino acids. From germline, CDR1 is MNHNY and CDR2 SVGAGI (reference sequence). CDR3 sequence (DNA): TGTGCCAGCAACAAACAGGGTAGCGGGAATCCAGATACGCAGTATTTT. It is translated as CASNKQGSGNPDTQYF.

J is TRBJ1-1 and V is TRBV7-2, with D possibly being TRBD1 (6 bases). The CDR3 sequence is 15 residues long. With 3 bases removed from V and 3 bases from J, the gap between germline ends came to 14 bases. Per the germline V gene, CDR1 is SGHTA and CDR2 is FQGNSA. The CDR3, as DNA: TGTGCCAGCAGCTTGCTACAGGGCGGAGACACTGAAGCTTTCTTT. Translation gives CASSLLQGGDTEAFF.

In its sample, this clone was seen once. The V call is TRBV12-3 or TRBV12-4, the J call TRBJ2-5, with a possible D match to TRBD1 (7 bases). This CDR3 spans 13 amino acids. Between the trimmed V and J ends, which lost 3 bases and 6 bases, there was a span of 11 bases. This chain's CDR3 is CASSLEGAQTQYF. CDR3 coding DNA: TGTGCCAGCAGTTTGGAGGGGGCACAGACCCAGTACTTC.

The chain combines TRBV11-2 with TRBJ2-3, with TRBD1 as a possible D gene (7 bases). Trimming removed 1 base from V and 4 bases from J, with 12 bases in between. The germline gives CDR1 SGHAT, CDR2 FQNNGV. The CDR3 has 15 residues. CDR3 coding DNA: TGTGCCAGCAGCTTAGTTTTCAGGGGGGCAGATACGCAGTATTTT. Amino acids: CASSLVFRGADTQYF.

This clone was seen once. The chain's CDR3 is CAWNRPGGNTEAFF. The DNA for the CDR3 is TGTGCCTGGAATCGACCCGGCGGAAACACTGAAGCTTTCTTT. This chain connects TRBV30 to TRBJ1-1; D is unresolved. This CDR3 contains 14 residues. Trimming shortened V by 4 bases and J by 2 bases, and 14 bases separated the two germline ends. Looked up from germline, CDR1 is GTSNPN and CDR2 is SVGIG (reference sequence).